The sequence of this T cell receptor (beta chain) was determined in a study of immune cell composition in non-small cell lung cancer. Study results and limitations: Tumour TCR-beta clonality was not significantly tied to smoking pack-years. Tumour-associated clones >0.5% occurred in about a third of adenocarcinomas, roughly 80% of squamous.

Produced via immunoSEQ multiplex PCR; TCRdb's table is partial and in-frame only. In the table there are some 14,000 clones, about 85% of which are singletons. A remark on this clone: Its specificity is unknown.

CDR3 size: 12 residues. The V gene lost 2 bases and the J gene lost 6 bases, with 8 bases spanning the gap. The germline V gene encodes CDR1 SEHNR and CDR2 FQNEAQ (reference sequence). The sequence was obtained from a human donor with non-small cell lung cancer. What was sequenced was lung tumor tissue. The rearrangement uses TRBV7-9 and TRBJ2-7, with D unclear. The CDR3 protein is CASSLSWSEQYF. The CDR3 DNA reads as TGTGCCAGCAGCTTATCGTGGAGCGAGCAGTACTTC.